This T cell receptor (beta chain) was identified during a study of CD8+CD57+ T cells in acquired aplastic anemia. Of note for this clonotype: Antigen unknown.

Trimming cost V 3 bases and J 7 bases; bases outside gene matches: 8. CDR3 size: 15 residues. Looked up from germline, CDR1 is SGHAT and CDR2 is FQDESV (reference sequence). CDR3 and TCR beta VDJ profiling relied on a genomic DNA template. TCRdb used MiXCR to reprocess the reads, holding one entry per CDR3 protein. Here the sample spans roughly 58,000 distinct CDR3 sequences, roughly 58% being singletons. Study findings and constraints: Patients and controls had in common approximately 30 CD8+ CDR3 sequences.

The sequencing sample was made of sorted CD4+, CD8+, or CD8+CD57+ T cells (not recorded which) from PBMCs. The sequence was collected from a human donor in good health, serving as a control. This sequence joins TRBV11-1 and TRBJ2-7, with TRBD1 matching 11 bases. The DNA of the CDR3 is TGTGCCAGCAGCTTCCGGGGACAGGGGGGATGGGAGCAGTACTTC. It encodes CASSFRGQGGWEQYF. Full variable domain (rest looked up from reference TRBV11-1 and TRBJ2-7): EAEVAQSPRYKITEKSQAVAFWCDPISGHATLYWYRQILGQGPELLVQFQDESVVDDSQLPKDRFSAERLKGVDSTLKIQPAELGDSAMYLCASSFRGQGGWEQYFGPGTRLTVT.